This entry lists 32 T cell receptor beta chains sequenced from one sample in a study of shared clonotypes between healthy human individuals. Some clones are missing from TCRdb's copy, which holds only in-frame ones; the method was immunoSEQ multiplex PCR. The sample has roughly 2.5 million clones; around nine tenths are singletons. The sample consisted of naive CD4+ T cells sorted from blood. Specified subset: CD45RA+ positively selected. These receptors were obtained from a man aged 18 to 29 in good health.

A single count supports this clone. The genes are TRBV6-9 and TRBJ1-6, with 7 bases aligning to TRBD1. This CDR3 contains 15 residues. Germline V lookup: CDR1 MNHGY, CDR2 SVAAGI. V lost 0 bases, J lost 6 bases, and 2 bases stayed unmatched. CDR3 DNA sequence: TGTGCCAGCAGTTATTCGAGACAGGGTAATTCACCCCTCCACTTT. As protein: CASSYSRQGNSPLHF.

The chain couples TRBV5-4 to TRBJ2-4, with TRBD1 as a possible D gene (6 bases). Trimming left V 3 bases short and J 6 bases short, with 10 bases between. The length of the CDR3 is 13 residues. From germline, CDR1 is SGHNT and CDR2 YYREEE (reference sequence). The CDR3 sequence is CASSSGDVNIQYF. CDR3 in DNA: TGTGCCAGCAGCTCAGGGGATGTAAACATTCAGTACTTC.

For the CDR3, the DNA is TGTGCCAGCAGCTCGCTGACAGGGGGTGTTAATGAAAAACTGTTTTTT. The encoded protein is CASSSLTGGVNEKLFF. This chain connects TRBV7-9 to TRBJ1-4, with TRBD1 matching over 9 bases. After removal of 4 bases from V and 4 bases from J, the junction contained 7 bases not matched to a gene. The CDR3 is 16 amino acids. The germline CDR1 and CDR2 sequences are SEHNR and FQNEAQ (reference sequence).

The CDR3 DNA follows: TGTGCCAGCAGCTTTGACAGGGATCCTTACAATGAGCAGTTCTTC. Encoded protein: CASSFDRDPYNEQFF. The rearrangement joins TRBV7-3 to TRBJ2-1; TRBD1 aligns across 7 bases. Per the germline V gene, CDR1 is SGHTA and CDR2 is FQGTGA. The CDR3 extends over 15 amino acids. J gave up 4 bases and V 3 bases, and 6 bases lay outside the gene matches.

The chain links TRBV23-1 to TRBJ1-1; 7 nucleotides agree with TRBD1. TRBV23-1 is filed as an ORF, its function uncertain. This CDR3 is built from 18 residues. The J segment lost 4 bases and the V segment lost 3 bases, leaving 17 bases of the junction unmatched. CDR3 sequence: CASSHLLQQGMGFTEAFF. In nucleotides, the CDR3 is TGCGCCAGCAGTCACCTCCTTCAACAGGGGATGGGTTTCACTGAAGCTTTCTTT.

The chain is built from TRBV28 and TRBJ1-6; D perhaps matches TRBD1 (6 bases). Germline V gene data show CDR1 as MDHEN and CDR2 as SYDVKM. The length of the CDR3 is 14 residues. The ends were cut back, 10 bases at V and 6 bases at J, with 16 bases in the middle. The CDR3 reads CATRSQGSNSPLHF. The CDR3 DNA reads TGTGCCACTCGGTCACAGGGATCTAATTCACCCCTCCACTTT.

This chain connects TRBV6-4 to TRBJ1-1; no definite D call. V gave up 5 bases and J gave up 2 bases, with 9 bases separating them. The CDR3 is 13 amino acids. The V gene's germline CDR1 is MRHNA and CDR2 SNTAGT. As DNA, the CDR3 is TGTGCCAGCAGTCAAGGGATCAACACTGAAGCTTTCTTT. Its protein product is CASSQGINTEAFF.

The J gene is TRBJ2-3, the V gene TRBV5-1; weak D call: TRBD1 (5 bases). The V end lost 1 base, the J end lost 1 base, and 19 bases lay between the germline ends. The CDR3 sequence is 18 residues long. Germline CDR1 SGHRS, CDR2 YFSETQ. The CDR3 nucleotides read TGCGCCAGCAGCTTGTTTTCGTTAGGGGCCCCGGGCACAGATACGCAGTATTTT. This sequence encodes CASSLFSLGAPGTDTQYF.

This sequence joins TRBV5-1 and TRBJ2-2; D unresolved. The CDR3 extends over 14 amino acids. Trimming removed 0 bases at V and 3 bases at J, with 6 bases between. Germline-derived CDR1 and CDR2 are SGHRS and YFSETQ. The CDR3 DNA reads as TGCGCCAGCAGCTTGGGAACTTACACCGGGGAGCTGTTTTTT. As protein: CASSLGTYTGELFF.

This CDR3 is CASIQMGGRDYGYTF. CDR3 sequence (DNA): TGTGCCAGTATTCAAATGGGAGGCAGGGATTATGGCTACACCTTC. V gene TRBV19 combines with J gene TRBJ1-2, with D possibly matching TRBD1 (5 bases). V lost 7 bases to trimming and J lost 5 bases, with 20 bases between them. Per the germline V gene, CDR1 is LNHDA and CDR2 is SQIVND (reference sequence). This CDR3 has 15 residues.

The chain uses TRBV6-1 and TRBJ1-2; TRBD1 might be the D (5 bases). The CDR3 covers 13 residues. The germline gives CDR1 MNHNS, CDR2 SASEGT. V shed 2 bases and J shed 3 bases, with 7 bases lying between them. CDR3 DNA: TGTGCCAGCAGTGAATGGGGCGACTATGGCTACACCTTC. Protein product: CASSEWGDYGYTF.

The chain has TRBV6-6 and TRBJ2-3; the D is unclear. V lost 4 bases and J 0 bases, leaving 5 bases between the germline ends. In germline, CDR1 is MNHNY, CDR2 SVGAGI (reference sequence). The CDR3 extends over 13 amino acids. In DNA, the CDR3 is TGTGCCAGCAGTTCCTTAAGCACAGATACGCAGTATTTT. It is translated as CASSSLSTDTQYF.

This chain links TRBV6-5 with TRBJ1-3, with D possibly matching TRBD1 (5 bases). Deletions cut 10 bases from V and 0 bases from J, with 10 bases between. The germline V gene encodes CDR1 MNHEY and CDR2 SVGAGI. The CDR3 extends over 13 amino acids. The DNA of the CDR3 is TGTGCCACCGGGACTGTCTCTGGAAACACCATATATTTT. Its translation is CATGTVSGNTIYF.

V and J are TRBV5-1 and TRBJ1-2; D uncertain. V gave up 2 bases and J gave up 6 bases, with 11 bases separating them. Germline-derived CDR1 and CDR2 are SGHRS and YFSETQ. The CDR3 length is 13 residues. CDR3 sequence reads: CASSFTVMDGYTF. The CDR3, as DNA: TGCGCCAGCAGCTTTACTGTCATGGATGGCTACACCTTC.

This sequence joins TRBV7-2 and TRBJ2-3; no definite D call. This CDR3 comprises 13 residues. Per the germline V gene, CDR1 is SGHTA and CDR2 is FQGNSA. V shed 4 bases and J shed 4 bases, with 9 bases lying between them. The CDR3 coding sequence is TGTGCCAGCAGCTCCACCCTAGCAGATACGCAGTATTTT. As protein: CASSSTLADTQYF.

The chain carries TRBV6-5 and TRBJ1-1; D remains unclear. The CDR3 consists of 16 residues. V was trimmed by 0 bases and J by 0 bases, leaving 11 bases between them. Germline V gene sequence: CDR1 MNHEY, CDR2 SVGAGI. The CDR3 reads CASSYSLPLLNTEAFF. CDR3 DNA sequence: TGTGCCAGCAGTTACTCGCTCCCCCTTTTGAACACTGAAGCTTTCTTT.

J is TRBJ2-7 and V is TRBV9, with D possibly being TRBD2 (5 bases). The V end lost 4 bases, the J end lost 2 bases, and 13 bases lay between the germline ends. Germline loops: CDR1 SGDLS, CDR2 YYNGEE. The CDR3 consists of 14 residues. CDR3: CASSLTGVPYEQYF. The CDR3 nucleotides read TGTGCCAGCAGCCTAACCGGGGTCCCCTACGAGCAGTACTTC.

In its sample, this clone was seen once. The chain employs TRBV14 and TRBJ2-7; 9 bases are a match to TRBD1. The CDR3 totals 14 residues. V was pared by 5 bases and J by 3 bases, with 5 bases of the junction left unmatched. Looked up from germline, CDR1 is SGHDN and CDR2 is FVKESK. As DNA, the CDR3 is TGTGCCAGCAGCGACCGGGACAGGGTCTACGAGCAGTACTTC. It is translated as CASSDRDRVYEQYF.

The CDR3 loop is CASSESMGTATEAFF. The CDR3 bases are TGCGCCAGCAGTGAGTCGATGGGTACCGCGACTGAAGCTTTCTTT. The J gene is TRBJ1-1, the V gene TRBV10-1; no clear D. Trimming removed 0 bases from V and 5 bases from J, with 13 bases in between. Germline V gene lookup returns CDR1 WNHNN and CDR2 SYGVQD (reference sequence). This CDR3 is 15 amino acids long.

The chain carries TRBV30 and TRBJ2-5, with 7 bases lining up with TRBD1. The trim removed 4 bases at V and 7 bases at J, leaving 6 bases unmatched. Germline V gene data show CDR1 as GTSNPN and CDR2 as SVGIG (reference sequence). This CDR3 comprises 12 residues. The CDR3 DNA reads as TGTGCCTGGAAAGGGGGCGGAGGGACCCAGTACTTC. It yields the protein CAWKGGGGTQYF.

This chain joins TRBV10-3 and TRBJ1-4; 9 bases match TRBD1. The germline V gene has CDR1 ENHRY and CDR2 SYGVKD. This CDR3 has 15 residues. The junction had 6 bases not matched to a gene; V was cut back by 3 bases and J by 7 bases. The CDR3 DNA follows: TGTGCCATCAGTGACCATGACAGGGGGGGTGAAAAACTGTTTTTT. Encoded protein: CAISDHDRGGEKLFF.

V and J are TRBV7-2 and TRBJ2-5; TRBD2 matches 8 bases. The CDR3 is 14 amino acids. Trimming took 8 bases from V and 0 from J; bases not matched to a gene: 5. CDR1 is SGHTA, CDR2 FQGNSA, per germline. CDR3 residues: CASSPSGYQETQYF. CDR3 nucleotide sequence: TGTGCCAGCTCCCCTAGCGGGTACCAAGAGACCCAGTACTTC.

V usage is TRBV2 and J usage is TRBJ1-4; D ambiguous. Germline loops: CDR1 SNHLY, CDR2 FYNNEI. The CDR3 extends over 11 amino acids. Trimming left V 3 bases short and J 10 bases short, with 6 bases between. The CDR3 DNA reads TGTGCCAGCAGTGATAGAGGAAAACTGTTTTTT. This codes for CASSDRGKLFF.

The genes are TRBV10-3 and TRBJ2-3, with 10 bases aligning to TRBD2. Germline CDR1 is ENHRY and CDR2 is SYGVKD. This CDR3 region has 15 residues. J was trimmed by 2 bases and V by 6 bases; bases with no gene match: 5. CDR3 sequence: CAIRGTSENTDTQYF. CDR3 nucleotides: TGTGCCATCAGGGGGACTAGCGAGAACACAGATACGCAGTATTTT.

The chain recombines TRBV19 with TRBJ1-2; possible D gene TRBD1, 6 bases. V was trimmed by 5 bases and J by 8 bases, leaving 18 bases between them. The CDR3 sequence is 14 residues long. Per germline, CDR1 LNHDA and CDR2 SQIVND (reference sequence). The CDR3 protein is CASSAGASPHGYTF. In DNA, the CDR3 is TGTGCCAGTAGTGCAGGGGCCTCTCCTCACGGCTACACCTTC.

This clone has only one observation. This sequence joins TRBV19 and TRBJ1-2; D is perhaps TRBD1 (6 bases). This CDR3 spans 16 amino acids. The V end lost 0 bases, the J end lost 5 bases, and 16 bases lay between the germline ends. Germline V gene lookup returns CDR1 LNHDA and CDR2 SQIVND (reference sequence). This chain's CDR3 is CASSIEGGGGRYGYTF. CDR3 DNA sequence: TGTGCCAGTAGTATAGAAGGCGGAGGGGGGAGATATGGCTACACCTTC.

The chain joins TRBV19 to TRBJ2-1; D remains unclear. The CDR3 sequence is 14 residues long. Trimming took 10 bases from V and 6 from J, leaving 19 bases between them. CDR1 is LNHDA and CDR2 is SQIVND in the germline V gene (reference sequence). The CDR3 DNA reads as TGTGCCACCCGGGCCGCCTCCAAATCCAATGAGCAGTTCTTC. Translated, it gives CATRAASKSNEQFF. Supplemented by reference TRBV19 and TRBJ2-1, the full variable domain reads DGGITQSPKYLFRKEGQNVTLSCEQNLNHDAMYWYRQDPGQGLRLIYYSQIVNDFQKGDIAEGYSVSREKKESFPLTVTSAQKNPTAFYLCATRAASKSNEQFFGPGTRLTVL.

V gene TRBV19 combines with J gene TRBJ2-7, with D tentatively TRBD2 (6 bases). This CDR3 contains 16 residues. Per the germline V gene, CDR1 is LNHDA and CDR2 is SQIVND (reference sequence). The germline V and J ends were trimmed by 3 bases and 3 bases, with 18 bases remaining between them. CDR3 nucleotide sequence: TGTGCCAGTAGTATTCGCCCAGTGGGGGGAGGCTACGAGCAGTACTTC. It encodes CASSIRPVGGGYEQYF. Together with reference TRBV19 and TRBJ2-7, the CDR3 gives the full variable domain: DGGITQSPKYLFRKEGQNVTLSCEQNLNHDAMYWYRQDPGQGLRLIYYSQIVNDFQKGDIAEGYSVSREKKESFPLTVTSAQKNPTAFYLCASSIRPVGGGYEQYFGPGTRLTVT.

The rearrangement uses TRBV6-1 and TRBJ2-5; possibly TRBD1 or TRBD2 for D (5 bases each). Germline V CDR1 and CDR2: MNHNS, SASEGT. The CDR3 is 14 residues long. Trimming took off 1 base at V and 7 bases at J, with 13 bases between the two ends. For the CDR3, the DNA is TGTGCCAGCAGTGAAGGGGGCGGCGCGGGGACCCAGTACTTC. Translation gives CASSEGGGAGTQYF.

This chain uses TRBV6-1 with TRBJ2-7; TRBD2 aligns across 8 bases. This CDR3 contains 15 residues. Trimming cost V 7 bases and J 2 bases; bases outside gene matches: 10. Germline-derived CDR1 and CDR2 are MNHNS and SASEGT. The CDR3 spells CASTKESGSTYEQYF. The CDR3 DNA follows: TGTGCCAGCACCAAGGAAAGCGGGAGTACCTACGAGCAGTACTTC.

This chain connects TRBV7-9 to TRBJ2-5, with 9 bases matching TRBD2. The trim removed 4 bases at V and 5 bases at J, leaving 14 bases unmatched. Germline V gene data show CDR1 as SEHNR and CDR2 as FQNEAQ (reference sequence). The CDR3 consists of 17 residues. The CDR3 nucleotides are TGTGCCAGCAGCTACGCCCCGGCGGGAGGGCCCCGGGAGACCCAGTACTTC. Encoded protein: CASSYAPAGGPRETQYF.

The chain carries TRBV7-9 and TRBJ1-1; 8 nucleotides align to TRBD1. CDR3 length equals 16 residues. Germline loops: CDR1 SEHNR, CDR2 FQNEAQ (reference sequence). With V trimmed by 5 bases and J by 4 bases, 12 bases remained unmatched. The CDR3 protein is CASSRQGLDLSTEAFF. CDR3 in DNA: TGTGCCAGCAGCCGACAGGGGTTGGACTTGAGCACTGAAGCTTTCTTT.